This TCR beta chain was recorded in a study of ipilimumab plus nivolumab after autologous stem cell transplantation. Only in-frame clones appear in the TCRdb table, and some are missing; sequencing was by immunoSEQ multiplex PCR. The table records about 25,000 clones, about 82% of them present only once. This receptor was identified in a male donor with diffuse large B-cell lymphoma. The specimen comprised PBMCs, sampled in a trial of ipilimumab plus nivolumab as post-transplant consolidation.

CDR3 sequence: CASSRDTTNTEAFF. The CDR3 DNA sequence: TGTGCCAGCTCACGGGACACTACCAACACTGAAGCTTTCTTT. The rearrangement links TRBV18 to TRBJ1-1, with TRBD1 as a possible D gene (6 bases). Germline V gene data show CDR1 as KGHSH and CDR2 as LQKENI. With 4 bases removed from V and 2 bases from J, the gap between germline ends came to 11 bases. The CDR3 length is 14 residues.